This T cell receptor beta chain was identified in a study of ipilimumab plus nivolumab after autologous stem cell transplantation. Here immunoSEQ multiplex PCR was the method, and the copy in TCRdb shows in-frame clones only, minus some. The sample yields 15,000 to 20,000 clones, approximately 80% seen once. The length of the CDR3 is 16 residues. Trimming stripped 3 bases from V and 2 bases from J, with 14 bases between. Germline V lookup: CDR1 SGHRS, CDR2 YFSETQ. This sample comprised PBMCs, obtained in a trial of ipilimumab plus nivolumab as post-transplant consolidation. This receptor was obtained from a male donor with diffuse large B-cell lymphoma. This chain connects TRBV5-1 to TRBJ2-2, with D possibly TRBD2 on 5 matching bases. CDR3 protein: CASSSSSIDNTGELFF. DNA of the CDR3: TGCGCCAGCAGCTCTTCTAGCATCGATAACACCGGGGAGCTGTTTTTT.